This T cell receptor beta chain derives from a study of T cells in Graves' hyperthyroidism and ophthalmopathy. The CDR3 runs 13 residues. CDR1 is KGHSH, CDR2 LQKENI, per germline. V lost 6 bases, J lost 5 bases, and 13 bases lay in between. RNA transcripts gave rise to amplified TCR beta CDR3 regions. HTBI primers were the set used in a first-round RT-PCR of the TCR CDR3. MiXCR, run by TCRdb on the multiplex PCR reads, gives a single entry per CDR3 protein. Of approximately 430,000 distinct CDR3 sequences detected, approximately 14% appear once; the ten largest clones hold approximately 13%. This clonotype came up a few times. Here the CDR3 omits its conserved ending phenylalanine or tryptophan, so a read error is the likely source.

The TCR originated in a young man with Graves' ophthalmopathy. The specimen sequenced was blood. The rearrangement links TRBV18 to TRBJ2-5; D is possibly TRBD1 or TRBD2 (5 bases each). The CDR3 protein is CASSRDPGETQYL. CDR3 bases: TGTGCCAGCTCCCGGGACCCAGGGGAGACCCAGTACCTC.